One and the same sample provided the 20 T cell receptor beta chains below, sequenced in a study of cytomegalovirus exposure and HLA in healthy donors. The PCR used 60 Vbeta and 13 Jbeta primers. Sequenced by immunoSEQ multiplex PCR; TCRdb stores in-frame clones only, minus some. The data contain under 95,000 clones, over 70% of them singletons. The specimen sequenced was PBMCs. The receptors originated from a male donor in good health and CMV-seronegative.

The rearrangement uses TRBV21-1 and TRBJ1-2; the D call of TRBD1 is as the table states it, not checked on the DNA. TRBV21-1 is a known pseudogene. The CDR3 is 17 amino acids. The CDR3 nucleotides read TGTGCCAGCAGCAAGCACACCTCGTACGGACAGGGATATGGCTACACCTTC. It translates to CASSKHTSYGQGYGYTF.

This chain connects TRBV9 to TRBJ2-7; TRBD2 matches at 14 bases. Looked up from germline, CDR1 is SGDLS and CDR2 is YYNGEE. This CDR3 has 15 amino acids. Trimming at V came to 4 bases and at J to 7 bases, leaving 7 bases not matched to a gene. This chain's CDR3 is CASSNAGLAGGEQYF. As DNA, the CDR3 is TGTGCCAGCAGCAACGCTGGACTAGCGGGAGGAGAGCAGTACTTC.

This clone was recorded only once. This chain connects TRBV29-1 to TRBJ2-5; TRBD1 matches 11 bases. The V gene's germline CDR1 is SQVTM and CDR2 ANQGSEA. The length of the CDR3 is 13 residues. V lost 8 bases, J lost 2 bases, and 4 bases stayed unmatched. As DNA, the CDR3 is TGCAGCTCGGGACAGGGGGGACAAGAGACCCAGTACTTC. Its translation is CSSGQGGQETQYF.

The J gene is TRBJ1-2, the V gene TRBV6-5; 8 bases match TRBD1. This CDR3 has 11 residues. The V gene's germline CDR1 is MNHEY and CDR2 SVGAGI. V dropped 6 bases and J dropped 6; count of bases not matched to a gene: 0. CDR3 coding DNA: TGTGCCAGCAGGGACAGGGATGGCTACACCTTC. This codes for CASRDRDGYTF.

CDR3 amino acids: CASSYIGGMNTEAFF. The DNA of the CDR3 is TGTGCCAGCAGTTACATAGGAGGGATGAACACTGAAGCTTTCTTT. The V gene is TRBV5-8, the J gene TRBJ1-1; D ambiguous. There are 15 residues in the CDR3. Trimming removed 5 bases at V and 0 bases at J, with 14 bases between. Germline V gene sequence: CDR1 SGHTS, CDR2 YDEGEE.

The CDR3 DNA follows: TGTGCCAGCTCGGAAACCGGGACAGGCCTTTTGCGGGCTTTCTTT. It codes for CASSETGTGLLRAFF. The chain combines TRBV18 with TRBJ1-1; 8 bases align to TRBD1. Trimming at V came to 6 bases and at J to 11 bases, leaving 17 bases not matched to a gene. CDR3 size: 15 residues. Germline-derived CDR1 and CDR2 are KGHSH and LQKENI.

This clone occurred once. The chain employs TRBV6-5 and TRBJ1-5; D remains unclear. Trimming stripped 6 bases from V and 10 bases from J, with 13 bases between. The CDR3 contains 12 residues. Looked up from germline, CDR1 is MNHEY and CDR2 is SVGAGI. The CDR3 here is CASSTTGSPQHF. In nucleotides, the CDR3 is TGTGCCAGCAGCACTACCGGATCCCCCCAGCATTTT.

For the CDR3, the DNA is TGTGCCAGCAGTGAAGAGGTACAGGTTCCAGATACGCAGTATTTT. This sequence encodes CASSEEVQVPDTQYF. The chain couples TRBV25-1 to TRBJ2-3; D is possibly TRBD1 (5 bases). The CDR3 consists of 15 residues. V dropped 2 bases and J dropped 4 bases, with 13 bases sitting between them. Germline CDR1 reads MGHDK; CDR2 reads SYGVNS.

This clone was detected a few times. V is TRBV4-1 and J is TRBJ2-7; 10 nucleotides line up with TRBD2. Losses at the gene ends were 4 bases for V and 5 bases for J; bases not matched to a gene: 8. The CDR3 sequence is 15 residues long. Germline values: CDR1 MGHRA, CDR2 YSYEKL. The CDR3 nucleotides are TGCGCCAGCAGCCCGCCGGGGACTAGCGTCGACGAGCAGTACTTC. Translated, it gives CASSPPGTSVDEQYF.

The rearrangement links TRBV7-9 to TRBJ1-6, with D tentatively TRBD1 (5 bases). CDR1 and CDR2 (germline): SEHNR, FQNEAQ (reference sequence). The CDR3 is 15 residues long. V was cut by 1 base and J by 10 bases, with 14 bases left in between. Here the CDR3 reads CASSLEGGATSPLHF. DNA of the CDR3: TGTGCCAGCAGCTTAGAAGGCGGGGCTACCTCACCCCTCCACTTT.

The rearrangement uses TRBV7-6 and TRBJ1-6; 7 bases fit TRBD1. The CDR3 totals 14 residues. The V and J ends lost 5 bases and 6 bases, in that order; junction bases with no gene match: 4. Looked up from germline, CDR1 is SGHVS and CDR2 is FNYEAQ. The CDR3 reads CASSRDSVNSPLHF. Written as DNA, the CDR3 is TGTGCCAGCAGCCGGGACAGTGTTAATTCACCCCTCCACTTT.

The V call is TRBV4-1, the J call TRBJ2-1; a possible D gene is TRBD1 (5 bases). V was trimmed by 6 bases and J by 10 bases, leaving 22 bases between them. Germline loops: CDR1 MGHRA, CDR2 YSYEKL. CDR3 length: 15 amino acids. This chain's CDR3 is CASRIFDSQPAEQFF. The DNA for the CDR3 is TGCGCCAGCAGGATTTTCGACAGTCAACCCGCGGAGCAGTTCTTC.

The chain joins TRBV5-1 to TRBJ2-7; 9 bases align to TRBD1. V trimming: 0 bases; J trimming: 6 bases; junction bases outside the gene matches: 10. Germline lookup yields CDR1 SGHRS and CDR2 YFSETQ. The CDR3 totals 16 residues. CDR3 nucleotides: TGCGCCAGCAGCTTGGGTTACACAGGGGGCGTCGGCGAGCAGTACTTC. Its translation: CASSLGYTGGVGEQYF.

The V gene is TRBV4-1, the J gene TRBJ1-2; the match to TRBD1 covers 8 bases. Germline CDR1 is MGHRA and CDR2 is YSYEKL. Germline trimming cut 0 bases from V and 5 bases from J; bases unmatched to any gene: 11. The CDR3 extends over 17 amino acids. CDR3 DNA sequence: TGCGCCAGCAGCCAAGAAGAAACAGGGGGGCGGGGGTATGGCTACACCTTC. Amino acids: CASSQEETGGRGYGYTF.

V and J are TRBV18 and TRBJ1-2; D possibly corresponds to TRBD1 (5 bases). This CDR3 spans 15 amino acids. The germline V and J ends were trimmed by 0 bases and 1 base, with 9 bases remaining between them. CDR1 and CDR2 from the germline V gene are KGHSH and LQKENI. DNA for the CDR3: TGTGCCAGCTCACCACCTACCGACAGTAACTATGGCTACACCTTC. Its translation: CASSPPTDSNYGYTF.

CDR3 bases: TGTGCCAGCAGCCAAGGGATGTCACAGGCTCCTTACTATGGCTACACCTTC. This encodes CASSQGMSQAPYYGYTF. The gene calls are TRBV4-2 and TRBJ1-2; D possibly corresponds to TRBD1 (5 bases). This CDR3 has 17 residues. V shed 1 base and J shed 3 bases, with 18 bases lying between them. Germline V CDR1 and CDR2: LGHNA, YNFKEQ.

This rearrangement joins TRBV19 to TRBJ2-2; 10 bases fit TRBD2. Germline V gene sequence: CDR1 LNHDA, CDR2 SQIVND (reference sequence). This CDR3 region has 15 residues. Germline trimming cut 10 bases from V and 7 bases from J; bases unmatched to any gene: 12. The CDR3 nucleotides are TGTGCCAATACGGGTAGCGGGAGGCCGGGCGGGGAGCTGTTTTTT. Protein: CANTGSGRPGGELFF.

Comment on this clone: One junction end disagrees with the germline gene, perhaps due to a read error. J is TRBJ1-5 and V is TRBV5-5; 9 bases are shared with TRBD1. The CDR3 loop spans 14 amino acids. Germline loops: CDR1 SGHKS, CDR2 YYEKEE (reference sequence). The CDR3 reads CASSLWTGEQPQNF. CDR3 in DNA: TGTGCCAGCAGCTTATGGACAGGGGAACAGCCCCAGAATTTT. Combining the CDR3 with reference TRBV5-5 and TRBJ1-5 gives the whole variable domain DAGVTQSPTHLIKTRGQQVTLRCSPISGHKSVSWYQQVLGQGPQFIFQYYEKEERGRGNFPDRFSARQFPNYSSELNVNALLLGDSALYLCASSLWTGEQPQNFGDGTRLSIL.

The J gene is TRBJ1-1, the V gene TRBV6-5; TRBD1 agrees at 7 bases. CDR3 length equals 13 residues. Unmatched junction bases numbered 4, after V lost 5 bases and J lost 4 bases. Germline CDR1 is MNHEY and CDR2 is SVGAGI. CDR3: CASSQTGFTEAFF. The CDR3 DNA sequence: TGTGCCAGCAGTCAGACAGGGTTCACTGAAGCTTTCTTT.

The chain has TRBV7-9 and TRBJ1-2, with 7 bases that match TRBD1. Germline trimming cut 5 bases from V and 1 base from J; bases unmatched to any gene: 4. Germline CDR1 and CDR2: SEHNR and FQNEAQ (reference sequence). This CDR3 has 14 residues. The CDR3 reads CASSPGTVNYGYTF. The CDR3 region has the DNA TGTGCCAGCAGCCCGGGGACAGTTAACTATGGCTACACCTTC.